Below, 8 T cell receptor beta chains from the same sample are listed, as sequenced in a study of blood T cell repertoires in COVID-19 (dated by TCRdb to 2018 to 2020). Receptor amplification or capture employed the immunoSEQ multiplex PCR assay. TCRdb stores this immuneACCESS table with in-frame sequences only. Part of the clones is absent; in the studies checked, under half of the shortfall reflects unresolved V genes, and no reason is known for the rest. The sample data list about 310,000 clones, and about 91% of these were observed just once. The biggest ten clones account for around 9.5% of the sample. The specimen sequenced was PBMCs or T cells enriched from blood (not recorded which). These receptors were taken from a woman aged 35 to 49 who had recovered from COVID-19.

The CDR3 coding sequence is TGTGCCAGCAGCTTAGTGGCTAGCGGGAATGGTGAGCAGTTCTTC. Amino acid sequence: CASSLVASGNGEQFF. The chain combines TRBV7-2 with TRBJ2-1; TRBD2 agrees at 9 bases. The CDR3 is 15 amino acids. Germline assignment: CDR1 SGHTA and CDR2 FQGNSA. J was trimmed by 9 bases and V by 1 base; bases with no gene match: 7.

This sequence joins TRBV7-9 and TRBJ2-6, with TRBD1 as a possible D gene (5 bases). The CDR3 consists of 15 residues. The V and J ends lost 2 bases and 2 bases respectively, with 7 bases between them. The V gene's germline CDR1 is SEHNR and CDR2 FQNEAQ (reference sequence). DNA of the CDR3: TGTGCCAGCAGCTTATGGGGCGCTGGGGCCAACGTCCTGACTTTC. Translating it yields CASSLWGAGANVLTF. Complete variable domain (other parts from reference TRBV7-9 and TRBJ2-6): DTGVSQNPRHKITKRGQNVTFRCDPISEHNRLYWYRQTLGQGPEFLTYFQNEAQLEKSRLLSDRFSAERPKGSFSTLEIQRTEQGDSAMYLCASSLWGAGANVLTFGAGSRLTVL.

The chain couples TRBV27 to TRBJ2-1; 8 nucleotides align to TRBD2. After removal of 2 bases from V and 7 bases from J, the junction contained 7 bases not matched to a gene. Germline CDR1 is MNHEY and CDR2 is SMNVEV (reference sequence). CDR3 length: 15 residues. As DNA, the CDR3 is TGTGCCAGCAGTTTAGGTTCGGGACTAGTTAATGAGCAGTTCTTC. This encodes CASSLGSGLVNEQFF.

The rearrangement joins TRBV19 to TRBJ2-5, with D possibly TRBD1 on 6 matching bases. The germline V and J ends were trimmed by 5 bases and 5 bases, with 21 bases remaining between them. The CDR3 totals 16 residues. The germline V gene encodes CDR1 LNHDA and CDR2 SQIVND (reference sequence). CDR3 nucleotides: TGTGCCAGTAGTTTGACAGGCCCCGGAAAAAAGGAGACCCAGTACTTC. It is translated as CASSLTGPGKKETQYF. Variable domain in full (rest from reference TRBV19 and TRBJ2-5): DGGITQSPKYLFRKEGQNVTLSCEQNLNHDAMYWYRQDPGQGLRLIYYSQIVNDFQKGDIAEGYSVSREKKESFPLTVTSAQKNPTAFYLCASSLTGPGKKETQYFGPGTRLLVL.

V and J are TRBV9 and TRBJ1-3; D possibly corresponds to TRBD1 (5 bases). CDR3 length: 14 amino acids. Trimming removed 0 bases at V and 4 bases at J, with 8 bases between. CDR1 is SGDLS and CDR2 is YYNGEE in the germline V gene. Here the CDR3 DNA reads TGTGCCAGCAGCGTAGCGGGGGTAGGAAACACCATATATTTT. It codes for CASSVAGVGNTIYF.

This chain links TRBV6-5 with TRBJ2-6; a weak D match, TRBD1 (6 bases). This CDR3 comprises 15 residues. CDR1 is MNHEY, CDR2 SVGAGI, per germline. Trimming took off 9 bases at V and 0 bases at J, with 12 bases between the two ends. Here the CDR3 reads CARRGFNSGANVLTF. Here the CDR3 DNA reads TGTGCCAGGAGGGGGTTCAACTCTGGGGCCAACGTCCTGACTTTC.

The V gene is TRBV7-3, the J gene TRBJ1-1; 10 bases line up with TRBD1. The ends lost 2 bases at V and 6 bases at J; junction bases unmatched: 6. CDR3 length: 15 residues. Germline CDR1 reads SGHTA; CDR2 reads FQGTGA. The CDR3 is CASSLSPGQGAEAFF. In nucleotides, the CDR3 is TGTGCCAGCAGCTTATCCCCTGGACAGGGGGCTGAAGCTTTCTTT.

This sequence joins TRBV21-1 and TRBJ1-1; the table's D call, TRBD1, was not checked against the DNA. TRBV21-1 is a documented pseudogene. This CDR3 spans 18 amino acids. For the CDR3, the DNA is TGTGCCAGCAGCAAAGAAGGCCGGGACAGGGTTGCGTCCACTGAAGCTTTCTTT. Its translation is CASSKEGRDRVASTEAFF.